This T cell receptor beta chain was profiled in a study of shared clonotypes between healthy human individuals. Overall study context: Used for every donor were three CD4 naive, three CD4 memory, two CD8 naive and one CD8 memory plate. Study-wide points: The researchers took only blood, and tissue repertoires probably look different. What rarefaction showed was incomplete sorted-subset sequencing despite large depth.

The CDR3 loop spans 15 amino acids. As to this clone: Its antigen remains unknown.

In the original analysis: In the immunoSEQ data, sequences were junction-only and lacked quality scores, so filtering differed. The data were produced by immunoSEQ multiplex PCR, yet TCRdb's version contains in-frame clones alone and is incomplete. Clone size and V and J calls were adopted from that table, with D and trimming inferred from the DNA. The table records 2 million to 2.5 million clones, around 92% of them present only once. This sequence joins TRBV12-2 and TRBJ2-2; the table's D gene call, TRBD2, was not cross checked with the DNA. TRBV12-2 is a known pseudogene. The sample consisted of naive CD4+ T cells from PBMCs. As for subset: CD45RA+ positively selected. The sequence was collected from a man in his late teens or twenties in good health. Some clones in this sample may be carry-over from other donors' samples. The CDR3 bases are TGTGCAAGTCGCCTGGGGACTAGCGGAACCGGGGAGCTGTTTTTT. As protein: CASRLGTSGTGELFF.